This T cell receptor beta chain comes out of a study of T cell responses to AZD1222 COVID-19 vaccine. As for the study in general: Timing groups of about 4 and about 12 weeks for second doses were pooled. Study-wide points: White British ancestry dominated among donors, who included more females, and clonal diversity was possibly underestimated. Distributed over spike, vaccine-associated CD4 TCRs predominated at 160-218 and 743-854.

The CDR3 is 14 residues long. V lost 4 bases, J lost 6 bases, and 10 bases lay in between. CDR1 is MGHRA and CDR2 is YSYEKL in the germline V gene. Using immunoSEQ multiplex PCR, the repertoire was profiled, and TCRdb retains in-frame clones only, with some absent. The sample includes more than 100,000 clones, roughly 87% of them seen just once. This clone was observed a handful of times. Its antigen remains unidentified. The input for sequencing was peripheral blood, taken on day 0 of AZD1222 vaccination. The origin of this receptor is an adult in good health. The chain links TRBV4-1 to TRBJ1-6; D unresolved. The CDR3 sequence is CASSPENLNSPLHF. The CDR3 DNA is TGCGCCAGCAGCCCAGAGAACCTTAATTCACCCCTCCACTTT.